The clone carrying this T cell receptor (beta chain) showed up many times. Its antigen is unidentified. With iRepertoire HTBI primers and Arm-PCR of CDR3 regions, TCR beta libraries were built. Each CDR3 protein gets one entry after TCRdb re-called the multiplex PCR reads with MiXCR. The table has about 530,000 distinct CDR3 sequences, about 16% seen once. Time point given: newly diagnosed GD, antithyroid drugs for less than 3 months. Scientists built the TCR library using RNA that was extracted from PBMCs. The sample comes from a study of regulatory T cells in long-lasting Graves disease. The study, taken as a whole, reports: More public clonotypes were shared by persistent patients (about 3,000) than by new patients (about 1,000). With persistent disease, TRBV28, TRBJ1-2 and TRBJ2-5 were the favored segments.

Germline V lookup: CDR1 SGHDN, CDR2 FVKESK. V lost 4 bases and J lost 5, with 8 bases in between. This CDR3 spans 12 amino acids. In addition, the sample was reused for a study of T cells in Graves' hyperthyroidism and ophthalmopathy. From that report: The authors deemed Graves' hyperthyroidism stable absent ophthalmopathy progression within 18 months. Newly diagnosed hyperthyroidism patients aged 18 to 65 years had disease lasting under 2 months.

The chain employs TRBV14 and TRBJ2-5, with D possibly matching TRBD1 (5 bases). The sample was peripheral blood mononuclear cells (PBMCs), taken at new diagnosis, from a patient treated with antithyroid drugs. The sequence was collected from a woman aged 35-65 years with Graves disease. CDR3 DNA sequence: TGTGCCAGCAGCCCATGGGGCGAGACCCAGTACTTC. It translates to CASSPWGETQYF.